This TCR beta chain is from a study of Ad26.COV2.S vaccination and SARS-CoV-2 variants. CDR3 size: 13 residues. The V end was cut by 0 bases, the J end by 4 bases, with 4 bases between. Data came from immunoSEQ multiplex PCR; TCRdb stores just in-frame clones and leaves some out. Of fewer than 100,000 clones in the sample, 82% are singletons; the top ten hold approximately 15%. V and J are TRBV6-7 and TRBJ1-3; D not resolved. TRBV6-7 is filed as an ORF, its function uncertain. This TCR was recovered from a human donor who had recovered from COVID-19. The sample consisted of peripheral blood, taken after recovery from COVID-19. CDR3 sequence (DNA): TGTGCCAGCAGTTACTCCATCGGAAACACCATATATTTT. Its protein is CASSYSIGNTIYF.